This T cell receptor beta chain was captured in a study of T-cell reconstitution after alpha-beta-depleted transplantation in children. During its preparation, the TCRbeta library received unique molecular identifiers. From the PCR reads, TCRdb called clonotypes with MiXCR, one entry per CDR3 protein. The data hold about 540,000 distinct CDR3 sequences, with 15% to 20% observed a single time. The V gene end was trimmed by 8 bases and the J gene end by 4 bases; junction bases not matched to a gene: 10. From germline, CDR1 is SEHNR and CDR2 FQNEAQ (reference sequence). The CDR3 contains 15 residues. V gene TRBV7-9 combines with J gene TRBJ2-1; 8 bases fit TRBD1. Sequenced here: PBMCs from the stem cell graft donor, sampled from the stem cell graft. The TCR comes from a human donor who donated a stem cell graft to a child with acute lymphoblastic leukemia. The CDR3 here is CASFGLGQEYNEQFF. The DNA of the CDR3 is TGTGCCAGCTTTGGTCTGGGACAGGAATACAATGAGCAGTTCTTC.